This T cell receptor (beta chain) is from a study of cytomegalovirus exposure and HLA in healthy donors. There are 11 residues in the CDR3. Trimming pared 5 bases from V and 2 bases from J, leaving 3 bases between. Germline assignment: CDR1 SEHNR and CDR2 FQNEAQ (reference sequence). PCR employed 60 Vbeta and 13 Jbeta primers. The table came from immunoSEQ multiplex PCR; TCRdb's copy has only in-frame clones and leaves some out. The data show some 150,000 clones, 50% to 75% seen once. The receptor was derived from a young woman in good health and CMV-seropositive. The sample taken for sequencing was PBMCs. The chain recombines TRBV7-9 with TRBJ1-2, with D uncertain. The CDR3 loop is CASSRNYGYTF. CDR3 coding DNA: TGTGCCAGCAGCCGGAACTATGGCTACACCTTC.